A selection of T cell receptor beta chains follows, all from one sample in a study of T-cell reconstitution after alpha-beta-depleted transplantation in children. TCRdb passed the PCR reads through MiXCR, listing each CDR3 protein once. The sample comprises 550,000 to 600,000 distinct CDR3 sequences, around 23% of which are singletons, and 13% to 15% rests with the top ten. The starting material was PBMCs, mostly from graft donor cells, obtained 360 days after TCRalphabeta/CD19-depleted stem cell transplant. These receptors all stem from a boy in the first two years of life who had a stem cell transplant for acute myeloid leukemia, so the T cells may come from the graft donor. CDR3s include the opening cysteine and the closing phenylalanine or tryptophan. The D gene is left open where the match is weak. Size is stated for part of the rows, as once, few or many counts, or as a class when the clone is expanded.

j_call clone_size cdr3_length d_call v_call cdr3_nt cdr3_aa
TRBJ2-4 few 17 . TRBV10-1 TGCGCCAGCAGCCCCGACCGCTCGACCCGGACGATGAACATTCAGTACTTC CASSPDRSTRTMNIQYF
TRBJ1-1 . 13 TRBD1 TRBV20-1 TGCAGTGCGAAGACAGGGTTCTACACTGAAGCTTTCTTT CSAKTGFYTEAFF
TRBJ1-2 many 17 TRBD1 TRBV28 TGTGCCAGCAGTTTATACAGGACAGGCCGAGCTAACTATGGCTACACCTTC CASSLYRTGRANYGYTF
TRBJ2-3 many 14 TRBD2 TRBV3-1 TGTGCCAGTAGACCGGGGGGGGCCGCAGATACGCAGTATTTT CASRPGGAADTQYF
TRBJ2-5 . 14 . TRBV12-3/TRBV12-4 TGTGCCAGCAGTTTGTCCAGGGGGGCAGAGACCCAGTACTTC CASSLSRGAETQYF
TRBJ2-1 few 16 TRBD2 TRBV27 TGTGCCAGCAGTTTATTTGCTAGCGGGGGGCGGGGTGAGCAGTTCTTC CASSLFASGGRGEQFF
TRBJ1-2 . 14 TRBD1 TRBV28 TGTGCCAGCAGGGGGGGACAGGGATTCTATGGCTACACCTTC CASRGGQGFYGYTF
TRBJ2-5 . 15 . TRBV7-7 TGTGCCAGCAGCTTAGCGTACGGAGACCAAGAGACCCAGTACTTC CASSLAYGDQETQYF
TRBJ1-5 many 15 . TRBV28 TGTGCCAGCAGTTTTTTTTATGAGGGCAATCAGCCCCAGCATTTT CASSFFYEGNQPQHF
TRBJ1-1 . 14 . TRBV7-8 TGTGCCAGCAGCCCGACATATAAGAACACTGAAGCTTTCTTT CASSPTYKNTEAFF
TRBJ1-6 few 15 . TRBV7-6 TGTGCCAGCAGCTTACAGGAGGACCTGAATTCACCCCTCCACTTT CASSLQEDLNSPLHF
TRBJ2-5 . 14 . TRBV5-1 TGCGCCAGCAGCGAGGACGCCCGGGGAGAGACCCAGTACTTC CASSEDARGETQYF
TRBJ2-5 few 13 . TRBV21-1 TGTGCCAGCAGCAAAGCGCGCTGGGAGACCCAGTACTTC CASSKARWETQYF
TRBJ2-7 few 13 TRBD2 TRBV29-1 TGCAGCGTTGAGGCGGGGGGCGGCTACGAGCAGTACTTC CSVEAGGGYEQYF
TRBJ1-5 . 16 . TRBV6-5 TGTGCCAGCAGTTGGCCCCGCGACTATAGCAATCAGCCCCAGCATTTT CASSWPRDYSNQPQHF
TRBJ2-1 many 13 . TRBV29-1 TGCAGCGTAGGGGACACCTCAGGGAATGAGCAGTTCTTC CSVGDTSGNEQFF
TRBJ2-1 many 15 TRBD2 TRBV5-5 TGTGCCAGCAGCTCAACTAGCGGGGTAGACAATGAGCAGTTCTTC CASSSTSGVDNEQFF
TRBJ2-5 . 14 . TRBV20-1 TGCAGTGCTCCCCAACTAGTGGGAGGTGAGACCCAGTACTTC CSAPQLVGGETQYF
TRBJ2-1 . 13 . TRBV6-5 TGTGCCAGCAGTTACTCCGGTAACAATGAGCAGTTCTTC CASSYSGNNEQFF
TRBJ2-7 . 12 . TRBV12-3/TRBV12-4 TGTGCCAGCAGTGGTCTCCCTTACGAGCAGTACTTC CASSGLPYEQYF
TRBJ2-7 many 15 . TRBV7-2 TGTGCCAGCAGCTTAGATCAGGCTAGCTCCTACGAGCAGTACTTC CASSLDQASSYEQYF
TRBJ2-1 many 17 TRBD1 TRBV3-1 TGTGCCAGCAGCCACGAACGAGCGACAGGGGTCTACAATGAGCAGTTCTTC CASSHERATGVYNEQFF
TRBJ2-2 many 15 . TRBV20-1 TGCAGTGCTAGGGCCCCTCAGGGAAACACCGGGGAGCTGTTTTTT CSARAPQGNTGELFF
TRBJ2-3 many 15 . TRBV10-3 TGTGCCTCCGCGGGTCAGGTTCCTAGCACAGATACGCAGTATTTT CASAGQVPSTDTQYF
TRBJ2-3 few 19 TRBD2 TRBV12-3/TRBV12-4 TGTGCCAGCAGTTTACCGGCGGGCAGATTAGCGGGGTTCCCAGATACGCAGTATTTT CASSLPAGRLAGFPDTQYF
TRBJ2-7 few 15 . TRBV10-3 TGTGCCATCAGTGAAGTGGCCCGACCGTCATACGAGCAGTACTTC CAISEVARPSYEQYF
TRBJ1-1 . 13 . TRBV19 TGTGCCAGTAGTCCCAGAGAGGTAACTGAAGCTTTCTTT CASSPREVTEAFF
TRBJ1-5 . 13 . TRBV10-2 TGCGCCAGCCACCAGGGGTTATATCAGCCCCAGCATTTT CASHQGLYQPQHF